One and the same sample provided the 29 T cell receptor beta chains below, sequenced in a study of CD8 T cells in Susac syndrome. Random hexamers were used to reverse transcribe the RNA input (about 0.5 to 1 ug). TCRdb re-called the immunoSEQ multiplex PCR reads through MiXCR, storing one row per CDR3 protein. The sample shows fewer than 85,000 distinct CDR3 sequences, approximately 95% of them seen only once. Sequenced material: CD8+ T cells from PBMCs. The receptors shown here come from a human donor with Susac syndrome.

The table lists this clonotype with a count of one. The rearrangement uses TRBV19 and TRBJ2-7, with D unresolved. The ends were cut back, 0 bases at V and 2 bases at J, with 8 bases in the middle. CDR3 length: 14 amino acids. Germline V gene data show CDR1 as LNHDA and CDR2 as SQIVND (reference sequence). CDR3 residues: CASSIESGTYEQYF. CDR3 in DNA: TGTGCCAGTAGTATAGAGTCAGGCACCTACGAGCAGTACTTC. The entire variable domain, with the rest obtained from reference TRBV19 and TRBJ2-7, is as follows: DGGITQSPKYLFRKEGQNVTLSCEQNLNHDAMYWYRQDPGQGLRLIYYSQIVNDFQKGDIAEGYSVSREKKESFPLTVTSAQKNPTAFYLCASSIESGTYEQYFGPGTRLTVT.

The table lists this clonotype with a count of one. The chain is built from TRBV25-1 and TRBJ1-4; D is ambiguous. There are 12 residues in the CDR3. The V gene's germline CDR1 is MGHDK and CDR2 SYGVNS. Trimming shortened V by 3 bases and J by 8 bases, and 7 bases separated the two germline ends. The CDR3 DNA follows: TGTGCCAGCAGTGATGGTGGAGAAAAACTGTTTTTT. Translating it yields CASSDGGEKLFF.

This sequence joins TRBV20-1 and TRBJ2-7; D gene unclear. The CDR3 covers 13 residues. Germline-derived CDR1 and CDR2 are DFQATT and SNEGSKA (reference sequence). The germline V and J ends were trimmed by 3 bases and 7 bases, with 16 bases remaining between them. The CDR3 protein is CSASGLGLREQYF. As DNA, the CDR3 is TGCAGTGCTAGTGGGCTAGGTTTGAGGGAGCAGTACTTC.

The chain recombines TRBV20-1 with TRBJ2-7; 8 nucleotides align to TRBD1. CDR1 is DFQATT, CDR2 SNEGSKA, per germline (reference sequence). The CDR3 runs 14 residues. Losses at the gene ends were 6 bases for V and 0 bases for J; bases not matched to a gene: 7. The CDR3 loop reads CSAKKDRDSYEQYF. The CDR3 nucleotides are TGCAGTGCAAAAAAGGACAGGGACTCCTACGAGCAGTACTTC.

The gene calls are TRBV3-1 and TRBJ2-5, with D possibly called TRBD1 or TRBD2 (5 bases each). The CDR3 has 13 residues. V lost 2 bases to trimming and J lost 5 bases, with 9 bases between them. Germline CDR1 and CDR2: LGHDT and YNNKEL (reference sequence). The CDR3 sequence is CASSQWGWETQYF. The CDR3 bases are TGTGCCAGCAGCCAATGGGGGTGGGAGACCCAGTACTTC.

The chain recombines TRBV4-3 with TRBJ2-1, with D maybe TRBD2 (6 bases). From germline, CDR1 is LGHNA and CDR2 YSLEER. Trimming cost V 1 base and J 4 bases, with 14 bases left between them. CDR3 length: 16 residues. The CDR3 loop is CASSQGDGGMYNEQFF. Written as DNA, the CDR3 is TGCGCCAGCAGCCAAGGTGACGGGGGAATGTACAATGAGCAGTTCTTC.

This chain joins TRBV9 and TRBJ2-7; D might be TRBD2 (5 bases). The ends were cut back, 0 bases at V and 3 bases at J, with 16 bases in the middle. Germline V CDR1 and CDR2: SGDLS, YYNGEE. This CDR3 spans 16 amino acids. The CDR3 DNA is TGTGCCAGCAGCGTAGCTGGTACGGGAACCTTCTACGAGCAGTACTTC. Translation gives CASSVAGTGTFYEQYF.

CDR3 DNA sequence: TGTGCCAGCAGTGGAACCGTATGCACAGATACGCAGTATTTT. It translates to CASSGTVCTDTQYF. The rearrangement joins TRBV12-3 or TRBV12-4 to TRBJ2-3; D is ambiguous. Trimming left V 5 bases short and J 1 base short, with 10 bases between. CDR3 length: 14 amino acids.

The rearrangement uses TRBV3-1 and TRBJ2-7; 7 nucleotides agree with TRBD1. CDR3 length equals 14 residues. Trimming took 4 bases from V and 4 from J; bases not matched to a gene: 7. CDR1 and CDR2 (germline): LGHDT, YNNKEL (reference sequence). This CDR3 is CASSLTGQHYEQYF. DNA of the CDR3: TGTGCCAGCAGCCTTACGGGACAGCATTACGAGCAGTACTTC.

The chain uses TRBV5-1 and TRBJ2-7; a possible D gene is TRBD2 (5 bases). Trimming cost V 0 bases and J 5 bases, with 15 bases left between them. The germline V gene encodes CDR1 SGHRS and CDR2 YFSETQ. The CDR3 runs 15 residues. The CDR3 nucleotides read TGCGCCAGCAGCTTGGTATTCGGGGTTAAGGACGAGCAGTACTTC. This encodes CASSLVFGVKDEQYF.

This clonotype appeared once. V and J are TRBV20-1 and TRBJ2-2; no definite D call. Trimming shortened V by 3 bases and J by 4 bases, and 3 bases separated the two germline ends. Germline V lookup: CDR1 DFQATT, CDR2 SNEGSKA (reference sequence). The CDR3 length is 11 residues. CDR3 coding DNA: TGCAGTGCTAGCGCCACCGGGGAGCTGTTTTTT. The encoded protein is CSASATGELFF.

The rearrangement joins TRBV7-9 to TRBJ1-1; D is uncertain. Trimming shortened V by 1 base and J by 6 bases, and 15 bases separated the two germline ends. The CDR3 is 15 residues long. CDR1 SEHNR and CDR2 FQNEAQ come from the germline V gene (reference sequence). In DNA, the CDR3 is TGTGCCAGCAGCTTAGAAGCAATTATTGACGCTGAAGCTTTCTTT. It translates to CASSLEAIIDAEAFF.

The chain links TRBV19 to TRBJ1-1; TRBD1 matches 11 bases. The CDR3 consists of 15 residues. CDR1 and CDR2 from the germline V gene are LNHDA and SQIVND (reference sequence). V shed 8 bases, J shed 5 bases, and the junction held 10 bases outside the gene matches. The CDR3 bases are TGTGCCAGTTTTGGTTGGACAGGGGGCCGAACTGAAGCTTTCTTT. This gives the protein CASFGWTGGRTEAFF.

This clonotype was counted a single time. The chain has TRBV28 and TRBJ2-7, with no clear D. The CDR3 spans 14 residues. Germline V gene sequence: CDR1 MDHEN, CDR2 SYDVKM. The V gene lost 5 bases and the J gene lost 0 bases, with 11 bases spanning the gap. CDR3 nucleotides: TGTGCCAGCAGTGACACGTCCAGCTCCTACGAGCAGTACTTC. Protein sequence: CASSDTSSSYEQYF.

This clonotype has a single count. The rearrangement uses TRBV9 and TRBJ1-5; D not resolved. V was cut by 0 bases and J by 3 bases, with 13 bases left in between. The germline CDR1 and CDR2 sequences are SGDLS and YYNGEE. The CDR3 is 16 residues long. Here the CDR3 DNA reads TGTGCCAGCAGCGTAGAGGCGGGAGGCTACAATCAGCCCCAGCATTTT. This sequence encodes CASSVEAGGYNQPQHF.

The rearrangement links TRBV5-1 to TRBJ2-7, with 8 bases identical to TRBD2. CDR1 is SGHRS and CDR2 is YFSETQ in the germline V gene. The CDR3 is made up of 13 amino acids. V lost 8 bases and J lost 0; bases outside the gene matches: 4. The CDR3 nucleotides are TGCGCCAGTAGCGGGGTTAGCTCCTACGAGCAGTACTTC. It encodes CASSGVSSYEQYF.

The rearrangement uses TRBV9 and TRBJ1-3, with D uncertain. Trimming left V 9 bases short and J 2 bases short, with 6 bases between. From germline, CDR1 is SGDLS and CDR2 YYNGEE. This CDR3 spans 11 amino acids. CDR3 DNA sequence: TGTGCCATCCGAGCTGGAAACACCATATATTTT. Residues: CAIRAGNTIYF. Filled out from reference TRBV9 and TRBJ1-3, the complete variable domain reads DSGVTQTPKHLITATGQRVTLRCSPRSGDLSVYWYQQSLDQGLQFLIQYYNGEERAKGNILERFSAQQFPDLHSELNLSSLELGDSALYFCAIRAGNTIYFGEGSWLTVV.

This chain connects TRBV27 to TRBJ1-5, with TRBD1 as a possible D gene (6 bases). Per germline, CDR1 MNHEY and CDR2 SMNVEV (reference sequence). The V end was cut by 6 bases, the J end by 6 bases, with 15 bases between. The CDR3 has 14 residues. This chain's CDR3 is CASSSGGGPQPQHF. In nucleotides, the CDR3 is TGTGCCAGCAGCTCTGGTGGGGGGCCTCAGCCCCAGCATTTT.

CDR3 amino acids: CASSIGWQSNQPQHF. DNA of the CDR3: TGTGCCAGTAGTATAGGGTGGCAGAGCAATCAGCCCCAGCATTTT. This chain connects TRBV19 to TRBJ1-5; D call uncertain. Trimming pared 1 base from V and 1 base from J, leaving 8 bases between. Germline V CDR1 and CDR2: LNHDA, SQIVND (reference sequence). The CDR3 length is 15 residues.

The CDR3 protein is CASSFRGRVGNQPQHF. DNA for the CDR3: TGTGCCAGCAGTTTCAGGGGCAGGGTGGGCAATCAGCCCCAGCATTTT. This chain uses TRBV12-3 or TRBV12-4 with TRBJ1-5, with a tentative D call TRBD1 (6 bases). Between the trimmed V and J ends, which lost 3 bases and 2 bases, there was a span of 14 bases. This CDR3 is 16 amino acids long.

The V call is TRBV7-2, the J call TRBJ2-3, with 8 bases that match TRBD2. V lost 7 bases, J lost 8 bases, and 11 bases stayed unmatched. Per germline, CDR1 SGHTA and CDR2 FQGNSA. The CDR3 is 14 residues long. CDR3 sequence: CASTPGLAGATQYF. The CDR3 DNA sequence: TGTGCCAGCACCCCCGGACTAGCTGGGGCTACGCAGTATTTT.

The rearrangement uses TRBV29-1 and TRBJ1-2; 9 positions match TRBD1. CDR3 size: 11 residues. J gave up 8 bases and V 7 bases, and 5 bases lay outside the gene matches. Germline loops: CDR1 SQVTM, CDR2 ANQGSEA. CDR3 nucleotide sequence: TGCAGCGCTGTGGACAGGGGAGGCTACACCTTC. Translation: CSAVDRGGYTF.

V is TRBV11-2 and J is TRBJ2-1, with D tentatively TRBD2 (6 bases). The germline gives CDR1 SGHAT, CDR2 FQNNGV. The length of the CDR3 is 13 residues. The V and J ends lost 0 bases and 10 bases respectively, with 10 bases between them. The CDR3 region has the DNA TGTGCCAGCAGCTTAGAGGGGGGTAGAGAGCAGTTCTTC. Residues: CASSLEGGREQFF.

Of note for this clonotype: An end of the junction differs from the germline gene, which may be a read error. The CDR3 loop reads CSVDGRGNTEAFF. CDR3 DNA: TGCAGTGTTGACGGCAGGGGGAACACTGAAGCTTTCTTT. The V gene is TRBV29-1, the J gene TRBJ1-1, with D perhaps TRBD1 (6 bases). This CDR3 has 13 amino acids. Germline V gene data show CDR1 as SQVTM and CDR2 as ANQGSEA.

The rearrangement links TRBV29-1 to TRBJ2-6; D possibly uses TRBD1 or TRBD2 (5 bases each). Trimming took 0 bases from V and 2 from J, leaving 8 bases between them. Germline-derived CDR1 and CDR2 are SQVTM and ANQGSEA. The CDR3 extends over 15 amino acids. CDR3 DNA: TGCAGCGTTGAAGACAGGGACCCTGGGGCCAACGTCCTGACTTTC. Amino acid sequence: CSVEDRDPGANVLTF.

The chain recombines TRBV20-1 with TRBJ1-3; D ambiguous. CDR1 is DFQATT, CDR2 SNEGSKA, per germline (reference sequence). Trimming stripped 3 bases from V and 0 bases from J, with 15 bases between. The CDR3 is 16 amino acids. The CDR3 here is CSASRRDSPSGNTIYF. Written as DNA, the CDR3 is TGCAGTGCTAGCAGAAGGGATAGCCCCTCTGGAAACACCATATATTTT.

The V and J genes are TRBV21-1 and TRBJ1-6. TRBV21-1 corresponds to a pseudogene. The length of the CDR3 is 16 residues. This CDR3 reads CASSSDGQLYNSPLHF. CDR3 DNA sequence: TGTGCCAGCAGTAGCGACGGGCAGCTCTATAATTCACCCCTCCACTTT.

V gene TRBV29-1 combines with J gene TRBJ2-3; 7 bases agree with TRBD2. Germline assignment: CDR1 SQVTM and CDR2 ANQGSEA. V lost 2 bases, J lost 9 bases, and 14 bases stayed unmatched. The CDR3 contains 15 residues. The CDR3 protein is CSVETLAVRTNTQYF. The CDR3 DNA is TGCAGCGTTGAAACCCTAGCGGTTAGGACTAACACGCAGTATTTT.

The rearrangement uses TRBV10-3 and TRBJ2-1, with 10 bases aligning to TRBD2. CDR1 and CDR2 (germline): ENHRY, SYGVKD. With V trimmed by 6 bases and J by 6 bases, 8 bases remained unmatched. The CDR3 is 15 amino acids. Here the CDR3 DNA reads TGTGCCATCAGCTATCTAGCGGGGGCGAGCAATGAGCAGTTCTTC. Encoded protein: CAISYLAGASNEQFF.